The present TCR beta chain was sequenced within a study of cytomegalovirus exposure and HLA in healthy donors (TCRdb year 2017). Study-level background: According to an earlier analysis of several hundred of the donors, 150 million to 200 million T cells yielded approximately 120 million unique TCR beta sequences and 276 Gb of sequence data. Using immunosequencing, the study profiled T cell repertoires from about 610 subjects and related those repertoires to cytomegalovirus serostatus. The number of typed donors differed by locus: about 620-630 for A, B, C, DRB1 and DQB1; 500 to 550 for DQA1; around 580 for DPA1; and roughly 450 for DPB1. Four to six DR-DQ haplotypes were handled as single units for association and clustering, since linkage in the cohort was strong. In a later analysis, previously published TCR beta repertoires from several hundred donors were re-analyzed and high-resolution HLA genotyping was added so that TCR occurrence patterns could be studied. An early release covering roughly 580 HLA-typed donors comprised approximately 300 gigabases of sequencing data and around 80 million unique TCR sequences. Besides the first cohort of around 700 subjects, a separate validation cohort made up of 120 or so different subjects was used. Every discovery cohort repertoire had been produced on one sequencing platform. The study aimed to test whether signatures of past pathogen exposure could be identified by cataloging public T cell receptors. Rather than drawing on any new phenotypic data, the later analysis identified candidate immune exposures from TCR beta sequences and the way those sequences occurred across donors. Across some 400 genotyped donors of the cohort, an average of about 240,000 unique TCR beta nucleotide sequences per donor were sequenced, and approximately 17% of those sequences were non-productive. Both class I and class II loci were covered by HLA typing, at four-digit resolution. Genome-wide SNP genotypes for about 60% of the 666 donors were used in a later genetic analysis, which treated that subset as a discovery cohort. An earlier analysis of a few hundred of the donors applied high-throughput TCR beta sequencing to assess whether each TCR beta V gene segment acted as functional or pseudogenic. To predict cytomegalovirus infection status, the study brought together high-throughput TCR immunosequencing, statistical association of individual TCRs with disease status, and machine learning. Alongside the repertoire data, information on donor age, sex, ethnicity and CMV serostatus was compiled. Of the 300 to 500 genotyped donors, 65% to 90% were placed in the genetic ancestry cluster associated with self-reported Caucasian donors.

Points the paper makes about the study in general: This cohort had only TCR beta chains sequenced, and the lack of alpha or paired-chain data limited which features could be detected. Correlated functional status among segregating V segments might be attributable to linkage disequilibrium, but an unknown experimental factor could not be ruled out. A few of the identified cytomegalovirus-associated TCR beta chains were confirmed in vitro to be specific for cytomegalovirus antigens. Because counts were too low, some 16 rarely observed V segments, including chromosome 9 orphons, were excluded from the earlier analysis of 587 of the donors. The classifier was reported to diagnose cytomegalovirus status with high specificity and sensitivity in both the original cohort and the validation cohort. When HLA alleles, especially DR and DQ, strongly co-occurred, attributing TCR associations to individual alleles was difficult. Presence/absence analyses assumed roughly uniform sequencing depth across donors, an assumption that may not hold. The only immune exposure information available for the cohort was CMV serostatus. Because the 87-base-pair reads could not distinguish some IMGT-functional V segments, including TRBV6-2 and TRBV6-3, those segments were excluded. Because some donors lacked HLA typing at each locus, the association tests relied only on the typed subset. Most CMV-associated TCR beta chains appeared to be HLA-restricted in a later analysis, and the HLA associations seemed to be driven largely by CMV exposure. According to a later genetic analysis, donors in an Asian-associated ancestry cluster had fewer N-insertions in productive TCRs than the approximately 670-donor mean. An earlier analysis of several hundred of the donors showed that most TCR beta V segments appeared in productive rearrangements either about 87% or about 30% of the time, which broadly matched IMGT annotations. A later analysis found that TCR association rates varied across HLA loci, with DRB1 alleles showing the most associated TCRs and HLA-C alleles the fewest. Compared with equally common non-associated chains, HLA-associated TCR beta chains in a later analysis were more clonally expanded and had lower generation probabilities. A later analysis reported that several top co-occurrence clusters appeared linked to parvovirus B19, influenza, CMV and Epstein-Barr virus. In a later genetic analysis, a missense DCLRE1C variant was associated with V-gene and J-gene trimming of TCR beta chains, and the association was replicated in an independent cohort. While some public TCRs were present in many individuals, most TCR sequences turned up only very rarely across donors. A cluster of highly shared sequence variants was judged likely to represent a technical artifact of the sequencing pipeline. A further reported finding was that TCR beta sequences accurately predicted the HLA-A and HLA-B alleles for most subjects in the first cohort. The authors suggested that the approach could potentially be generalized to other disease states and immunological phenotypes. A total of 150 or so TCR beta chains were listed by the study as associated with cytomegalovirus. At a false discovery rate of 0.05, a later analysis linked about 16,000 TCR beta sequences to specific HLA alleles.

The cohort consisted of 600 to 700 healthy bone marrow donors. Cohort members were all nominally healthy when sampled, although unrecorded immune exposures were likely present. The donor tested CMV seronegative, placing the donor among the 350 or so seronegative members of the cohort. Each donor provided a peripheral blood sample, and peripheral blood mononuclear cells were used for TCR beta sequencing. The Qiagen DNeasy Blood Extraction Kit was used to extract genomic DNA from the blood cell samples. With respect to this clone: The antigen it recognizes is unknown. No clone much larger than this one lies a single base away; base qualities are absent.

Library preparation was by the immunoSEQ multiplex PCR assay. For the multiplex PCR, a mixture combining 60 forward primers for TCR Vbeta segments and 13 reverse primers for TCR Jbeta segments was used. The CDR3 region of rearranged TCR beta genes was amplified from genomic DNA with a multiplex PCR assay. The Illumina HiSeq System was used to sequence the amplified TCR beta libraries as 87-base-pair reads. On the study's bioinformatics: Across the 500 to 700 repertoires, a later analysis counted tens of millions of unique TCR beta chains, some 11 million of which were shared by at least two donors. Raw reads were error-corrected and collapsed into unique sequences with a nearest-neighbor algorithm that merged closely related sequences to remove PCR and sequencing errors. V, D and J gene segments were assigned by aligning CDR3 sequences to IMGT reference sequences. For a sequence to be retained, at least a six-nucleotide match to both a V gene segment and a J gene segment was required. A rearrangement was called productive if the CDR3 had no stop codons and remained in frame with V and J, and every other rearrangement was called non-productive. CDR3 was defined by IMGT convention, running from the second conserved V-encoded cysteine to the conserved J-encoded phenylalanine. In an earlier analysis of roughly 610 of the donors, sequences lacking an unambiguous match to a single V gene segment were excluded. In an earlier analysis of several hundred of the donors, V segments were called functional above 56.7% productive rearrangements and were called segregating when the between-donor standard deviation exceeded 5%. A statistical classification framework was built to diagnose cytomegalovirus status from the catalog of TCR beta chain sequences. V and J gene assignment, in a later analysis, came from comparing TCR nucleotide sequences with IMGT/GENE-DB human TR gene sequences. In a later analysis, CDR3 sequences and most-parsimonious VDJ recombination scenarios were assigned using the TCRdist pipeline. In a later analysis, each TCR beta chain was defined by its CDR3 amino acid sequence together with its V-gene family, and reads without a unique V-gene family were excluded. A later analysis removed 592 highly shared, low-generation-probability nucleotide sequences to deal with suspected cross-contamination and a sequencing artifact. In a later analysis, a clonal expansion index for each public chain was calculated from normalized within-repertoire ranks of inferred template counts. A later analysis computed generation probabilities with a VDJ recombination model fitted to out-of-frame rearrangements, and checked the results against IGoR. A later analysis scored TCR-TCR, TCR-HLA and TCR-CMV co-occurrence with hypergeometric tests, applying a repertoire-size bias correction to TCR pairs. False discovery rates were estimated in a later analysis by permuting HLA or CMV assignments 20 times. In a later analysis, co-occurring TCRs were grouped using DBSCAN, and TCRdist sequence similarity was added for clustering within HLA-allele-positive subsets. For co-occurrence clustering, repertoires with fewer than 30,000 or more than 120,000 public chains were excluded, along with five repertoires with anomalous nucleotide sharing. The table was pulled from immuneACCESS by TCRdb, which kept in-frame rearrangements only. Such tables lose some clones; where checked, under half of the loss comes from unresolved V genes, and the rest has no known cause. Clone size and the V and J calls come from that table; the DNA yielded D and trimming. For this sample the table gives about 200,000 clones, of which about four fifths were detected only once. The ten largest clones take up about 0.1% of the sample.

Based on the germline V gene, the CDR1 and CDR2 sequences are SGHDN and FVKESK. The CDR3 sequence holds 16 residues, the cysteine and phenylalanine included. CDR3 DNA only is kept here, 48 bases in frame from base 1. V is cut back by 4 bases and J by 0 bases, with 2 bases in the junction unmatched. This receptor was identified in a boy aged 2-9 years in good health and CMV-seronegative. This receptor chain uses TRBV14 and TRBJ2-3; 12 bases in the middle match TRBD2. Sequenced: PBMCs. The nucleotides are TGTGCCAGCAGCCTAGGACTAGCGGGGAGCACAGATACGCAGTATTTT. It codes for CASSLGLAGSTDTQYF.